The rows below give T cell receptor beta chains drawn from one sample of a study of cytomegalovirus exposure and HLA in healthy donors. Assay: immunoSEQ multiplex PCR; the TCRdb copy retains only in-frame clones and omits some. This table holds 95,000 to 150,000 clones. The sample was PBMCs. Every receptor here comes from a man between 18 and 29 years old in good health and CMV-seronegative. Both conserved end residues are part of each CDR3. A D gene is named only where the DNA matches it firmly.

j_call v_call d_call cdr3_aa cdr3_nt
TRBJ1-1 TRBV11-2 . CASSPDADTEAFF TGTGCCAGCAGTCCCGACGCGGACACTGAAGCTTTCTTT
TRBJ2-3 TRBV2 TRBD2 CASKLRETDTQYF TGTGCCAGCAAGTTGCGGGAGACAGATACGCAGTATTTT
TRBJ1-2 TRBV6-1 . CASSAAGDGYGYTF TGTGCCAGCAGTGCGGCAGGGGACGGATATGGCTACACCTTC
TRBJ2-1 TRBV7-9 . CASRRAAEQFF TGTGCCAGCAGACGAGCGGCCGAGCAGTTCTTC
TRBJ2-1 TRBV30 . CAWNLMSPGNEQFF TGTGCCTGGAATCTAATGAGCCCTGGCAATGAGCAGTTCTTC
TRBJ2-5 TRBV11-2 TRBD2 CASSLRLAGVQETQYF TGTGCCAGCAGCCTTAGACTAGCGGGGGTACAAGAGACCCAGTACTTC
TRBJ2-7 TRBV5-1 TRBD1 CASSLGGGQGIEQYF TGCGCCAGCAGCTTGGGGGGGGGACAGGGGATCGAGCAGTACTTC
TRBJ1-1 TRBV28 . CASSYQAGGLNTEAFF TGTGCCAGCAGTTATCAAGCTGGTGGTTTGAACACTGAAGCTTTCTTT
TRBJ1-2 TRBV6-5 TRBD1 CASSPLTGEGGYTF TGTGCCAGCAGTCCCCTGACAGGGGAGGGCGGCTACACCTTC
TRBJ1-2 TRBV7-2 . CASSPQGYNGYTF TGTGCCAGCAGCCCACAGGGTTATAACGGCTACACCTTC
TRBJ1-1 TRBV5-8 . CAPDTHTEAFF TGTGCCCCTGACACCCACACTGAAGCTTTCTTT
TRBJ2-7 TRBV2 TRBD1 CASSWDSSYEQYF TGTGCCAGCAGCTGGGACAGCAGCTACGAGCAGTACTTC
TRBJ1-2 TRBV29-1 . CSADPGGLRGYTF TGCAGCGCGGACCCGGGGGGACTGCGAGGCTACACCTTC
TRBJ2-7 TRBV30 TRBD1 CAWSVNRGSYEQYF TGTGCCTGGAGTGTAAACAGGGGGTCCTACGAGCAGTACTTC
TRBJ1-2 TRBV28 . CASSTESISGYTF TGTGCCAGCAGCACCGAATCTATTTCTGGCTACACCTTC
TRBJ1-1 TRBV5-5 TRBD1 CASSSWTGGGSAFF TGTGCCAGCAGCTCCTGGACAGGGGGTGGATCGGCTTTCTTT
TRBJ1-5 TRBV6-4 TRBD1 CASRIQGLRQPQHF TGTGCCAGCAGAATACAGGGGCTACGACAGCCCCAGCATTTT
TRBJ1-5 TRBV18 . CASSPRQQGLNQPQHF TGTGCCAGCTCACCACGTCAACAGGGCTTAAATCAGCCCCAGCATTTT
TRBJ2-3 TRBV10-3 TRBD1 CAISERTGKTGDTQYF TGTGCCATCAGTGAGAGGACAGGGAAAACAGGAGATACGCAGTATTTT
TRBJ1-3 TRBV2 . CASSVWGVTANSGNTIYF TGTGCCAGCAGTGTTTGGGGCGTGACAGCCAACTCTGGAAACACCATATATTTT
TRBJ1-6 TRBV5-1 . CASSGGDLEGSPLHF TGCGCCAGCAGCGGGGGGGACCTGGAGGGATCACCCCTCCACTTT
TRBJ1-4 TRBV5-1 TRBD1 CASSSGQGAGGLFF TGCGCCAGCAGCTCGGGACAGGGGGCAGGCGGACTGTTTTTT
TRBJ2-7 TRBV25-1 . CASSDSWTRTYEQYF TGTGCCAGCAGTGATTCCTGGACACGAACCTACGAGCAGTACTTC
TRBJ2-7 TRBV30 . CAWIKGGGMVREQYF TGTGCCTGGATTAAGGGGGGGGGCATGGTACGCGAGCAGTACTTC
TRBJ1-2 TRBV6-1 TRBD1 CASSLDRGTNYGYTF TGTGCCAGCAGCCTTGACAGGGGAACTAACTATGGCTACACCTTC
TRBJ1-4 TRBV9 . CASSVGFRGGDNEKLFF TGTGCCAGCAGCGTAGGATTCCGAGGGGGGGATAATGAAAAACTGTTTTTT
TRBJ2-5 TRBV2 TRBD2 CASGSGGEETQYF TGTGCCAGCGGGTCGGGGGGAGAGGAGACCCAGTACTTC
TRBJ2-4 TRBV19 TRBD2 CATMGLAGGFFQNIQYF TGTGCCACCATGGGGCTAGCGGGAGGATTTTTCCAAAACATTCAGTACTTC
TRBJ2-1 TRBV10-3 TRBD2 CATSGLAGGEVEQFF TGTGCCACCTCGGGACTAGCGGGAGGGGAGGTTGAGCAGTTCTTC
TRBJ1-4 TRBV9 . CASSHGVVQGVNEKLFF TGTGCCAGCAGCCATGGTGTGGTTCAGGGCGTCAATGAAAAACTGTTTTTT
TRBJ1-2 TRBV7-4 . CASSRRDTTSRYTF TGTGCCAGCAGCCGCAGGGACACCACTTCCCGCTACACCTTC
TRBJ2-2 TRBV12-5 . CASGRLGGARTGELFF TGTGCTAGTGGTCGCCTAGGGGGGGCGCGAACCGGGGAGCTGTTTTTT
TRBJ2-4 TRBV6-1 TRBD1 CAYGGTGLRQYF TGTGCCTACGGCGGGACAGGGCTAAGACAGTACTTC
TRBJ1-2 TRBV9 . CASSVEVGAVDGYGYTF TGTGCCAGCAGCGTAGAGGTAGGGGCGGTCGACGGCTATGGCTACACCTTC
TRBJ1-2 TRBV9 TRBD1 CASSVTGQGYGYTF TGTGCCAGCAGCGTTACGGGACAGGGCTATGGCTACACCTTC
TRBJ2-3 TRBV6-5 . CASRWTTSTDTQYF TGTGCCAGCAGGTGGACAACCAGCACAGATACGCAGTATTTT
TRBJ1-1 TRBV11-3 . CASSLTVNTEAFF TGTGCCAGCAGCCTTACAGTGAACACTGAAGCTTTCTTT
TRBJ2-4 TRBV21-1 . CASSKEVAGATAKNIQYF TGTGCCAGCAGCAAAGAGGTAGCGGGGGCCACTGCCAAAAACATTCAGTACTTC
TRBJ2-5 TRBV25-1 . CASSEFRGLGETQYF TGTGCCAGCAGTGAATTCCGGGGGTTGGGGGAGACCCAGTACTTC
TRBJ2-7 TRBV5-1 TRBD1 CASSFGTGGYEQYF TGCGCCAGCAGCTTCGGGACAGGGGGCTACGAGCAGTACTTC
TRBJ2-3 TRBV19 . CASSMGSPDTQYF TGTGCCAGTAGTATGGGCAGCCCAGATACGCAGTATTTT
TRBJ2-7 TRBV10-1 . CASSPGRGPFSLKQYF TGCGCCAGCAGCCCTGGGCGGGGGCCTTTCTCCCTCAAGCAGTACTTC
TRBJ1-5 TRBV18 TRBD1 CASSLTGKSNQPQHF TGTGCCAGCTCACTGACAGGGAAGAGCAATCAGCCCCAGCATTTT
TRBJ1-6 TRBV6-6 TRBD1 CASSFRDRDNSPLHF TGTGCCAGCAGTTTCCGGGACAGGGACAATTCACCCCTCCACTTT
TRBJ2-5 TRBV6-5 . CASSYSGGPGTQYF TGTGCCAGCAGTTACTCGGGGGGGCCGGGGACCCAGTACTTC
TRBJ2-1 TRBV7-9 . CASSLSDGGSEQFF TGTGCCAGCAGCCTCTCCGATGGGGGGAGTGAGCAGTTCTTC
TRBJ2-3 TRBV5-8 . CASSLSQADTQYF TGTGCCAGCAGCTTAAGTCAGGCAGATACGCAGTATTTT
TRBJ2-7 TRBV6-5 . CASSYAGRDEQYF TGTGCCAGCAGTTACGCGGGACGGGACGAGCAGTACTTC